What follows are 13 T cell receptor beta chains derived from one specimen sequenced in a study of response to subunit inactivated influenza vaccine (dated by TCRdb to 2016 to 2018). Libraries were built with RT-PCR. The sample was run on an Illumina HiSeq 2500. TCRdb's own reprocessing of the public reads used fastp at Q25 and MiXCR and kept productive beta chains. Every distinct CDR3 protein forms one entry, paired with its most common genes and DNA. This sample gives around 300,000 distinct CDR3 sequences in total; approximately 21% of them show up just once. Approximately 10% of the sample lies in the top ten. Sample: PBMCs from blood, taken around 22 months after vaccination. Every receptor here comes from a man between 45 and 75 years old who received an inactivated influenza vaccine. Donor details come from another sample of the same person, matched by shared clones.

The chain is built from TRBV16 and TRBJ2-1, with TRBD2 as a possible D gene (5 bases). The CDR3 sequence is 17 residues long. The germline gives CDR1 KGHSY, CDR2 FQNENV. V was trimmed by 4 bases and J by 6 bases, leaving 22 bases between them. CDR3 residues: CASSLKQSRGLGNEQFF. The CDR3 DNA follows: TGTGCCAGCAGCCTCAAACAATCTCGGGGTTTGGGCAATGAGCAGTTCTTC.

This clonotype was counted ten times or more. The CDR3 nucleotides are TGTGCCTGGAGAAAACCGGGACAGATATATGGCTACACCTTC. Protein: CAWRKPGQIYGYTF. The J gene is TRBJ1-2, the V gene TRBV30, with 7 bases aligning to TRBD1. V lost 3 bases, J lost 5 bases, and 9 bases stayed unmatched. CDR1 GTSNPN and CDR2 SVGIG come from the germline V gene (reference sequence). This CDR3 comprises 14 residues. Full variable domain (missing parts from reference TRBV30 and TRBJ1-2): SQTIHQWPATLVQPVGSPLSLECTVEGTSNPNLYWYRQAAGRGLQLLFYSVGIGQISSEVPQNLSASRPQDRQFILSSKKLLLSDSGFYLCAWRKPGQIYGYTFGSGTRLTVV.

This sequence joins TRBV28 and TRBJ1-4, with a tentative D call TRBD1 (6 bases). Germline-derived CDR1 and CDR2 are MDHEN and SYDVKM. V dropped 11 bases and J dropped 8 bases, with 21 bases sitting between them. This CDR3 has 14 residues. The chain's CDR3 is CAASSWGAREKLFF. In nucleotides, the CDR3 is TGTGCCGCTTCGTCCTGGGGGGCGAGGGAAAAACTGTTTTTT.

This chain uses TRBV20-1 with TRBJ1-5; tentative D call: TRBD1 (6 bases). CDR3 size: 14 residues. CDR1 and CDR2 from the germline V gene are DFQATT and SNEGSKA (reference sequence). With 5 bases removed from V and 4 bases from J, the gap between germline ends came to 15 bases. The CDR3 sequence is CSAGHRVRNQPQHF. The CDR3 region has the DNA TGCAGTGCTGGGCACAGGGTCCGGAATCAGCCCCAGCATTTT.

The rearrangement uses TRBV20-1 and TRBJ2-3, with TRBD2 identical over 7 bases. Germline CDR1 DFQATT, CDR2 SNEGSKA (reference sequence). With V trimmed by 6 bases and J by 4 bases, 13 bases remained unmatched. CDR3 length: 15 amino acids. CDR3 in amino acids: CSAFRLAALSDTQYF. CDR3 nucleotides: TGCAGTGCCTTTCGGCTAGCGGCCCTCTCAGATACGCAGTATTTT.

The chain joins TRBV12-3 or TRBV12-4 to TRBJ2-3, with D unclear. The CDR3 length is 11 residues. Trimming cost V 5 bases and J 5 bases, with 5 bases left between them. The CDR3 is CASSSLDTQYF. The CDR3 region has the DNA TGTGCCAGCAGTAGTTTAGATACGCAGTATTTT.

Many counts were recorded for this clonotype. The DNA of the CDR3 is TGTGCCAGCAGCTCCCGGGCCGTAGGGATGGGGTCCTACGAGCAGTACTTC. The encoded protein is CASSSRAVGMGSYEQYF. This sequence joins TRBV7-8 and TRBJ2-7; D not certain. The CDR3 is 17 residues long. V dropped 4 bases and J dropped 1 base, with 20 bases sitting between them. Germline CDR1 reads SGHVS; CDR2 reads FQNEAQ. Variable domain in full (rest from reference TRBV7-8 and TRBJ2-7): GAGVSQSPRYKVAKRGQDVALRCDPISGHVSLFWYQQALGQGPEFLTYFQNEAQLDKSGLPSDRFFAERPEGSVSTLKIQRTQQEDSAVYLCASSSRAVGMGSYEQYFGPGTRLTVT.

The rearrangement links TRBV27 to TRBJ1-6; D call uncertain. Trimming took off 3 bases at V and 6 bases at J, with 12 bases between the two ends. Germline loops: CDR1 MNHEY, CDR2 SMNVEV (reference sequence). The CDR3 length is 15 residues. CDR3 region: CASSFLARSNSPLHF. For the CDR3, the DNA is TGTGCCAGCAGTTTTCTGGCACGGTCTAATTCACCCCTCCACTTT.

The chain couples TRBV2 to TRBJ1-1; D remains unclear. Deletions cut 0 bases from V and 4 bases from J, with 15 bases between. The CDR3 sequence is 16 residues long. Per the germline V gene, CDR1 is SNHLY and CDR2 is FYNNEI. The CDR3 region has the DNA TGTGCCAGCAGTGAAGCTCGGGCCTGGGGATTCACTGAAGCTTTCTTT. It codes for CASSEARAWGFTEAFF.

This clonotype occurred a few times. This chain uses TRBV28 with TRBJ1-5, with 9 bases that match TRBD1. V shed 2 bases and J 5 bases; nucleotides not matched to a gene: 4. CDR3 size: 15 residues. Germline CDR1 is MDHEN and CDR2 is SYDVKM. The CDR3 region is CASSLRGQGYQPQHF. In DNA form, the CDR3 reads TGTGCCAGCAGTTTAAGGGGACAGGGATATCAGCCCCAGCATTTT.

The V gene is TRBV6-1, the J gene TRBJ1-1; D remains ambiguous. Germline V gene sequence: CDR1 MNHNS, CDR2 SASEGT. Trimming stripped 7 bases from V and 0 bases from J, with 15 bases between. This CDR3 contains 15 residues. CDR3 amino acids: CASMRKYTMNTEAFF. The CDR3 region has the DNA TGTGCCAGCATGAGGAAATATACCATGAACACTGAAGCTTTCTTT.

The chain joins TRBV11-2 to TRBJ1-3, with a tentative D call TRBD1 (6 bases). This CDR3 is built from 14 residues. Between the trimmed V and J ends, which lost 5 bases and 3 bases, there was a span of 11 bases. Per germline, CDR1 SGHAT and CDR2 FQNNGV. CDR3 DNA sequence: TGTGCCAGCAGCCTCGGACAGTTTGGAAACACCATATATTTT. Encoded protein: CASSLGQFGNTIYF. Variable domain in full (rest from reference TRBV11-2 and TRBJ1-3): EAGVAQSPRYKIIEKRQSVAFWCNPISGHATLYWYQQILGQGPKLLIQFQNNGVVDDSQLPKDRFSAERLKGVDSTLKIQPAKLEDSAVYLCASSLGQFGNTIYFGEGSWLTVV.

In nucleotides, the CDR3 is TGCAGTGTCCCAACCGGGACTAGCGGTTTCATTCATCAAGAGACCCAGTACTTC. It is translated as CSVPTGTSGFIHQETQYF. The V gene is TRBV20-1, the J gene TRBJ2-5, with 11 nucleotides matching TRBD2. Losses at the gene ends were 7 bases for V and 2 bases for J; bases not matched to a gene: 18. The length of the CDR3 is 18 residues. Germline assignment: CDR1 DFQATT and CDR2 SNEGSKA (reference sequence).